A single sample gave rise to the 29 T cell receptor beta chains below, sequenced in a study of blood T cells in healthy people across ages. A second about 7 to 11 cycle PCR used barcoded and J-beta primers. TCRdb reprocessed the 5' RACE reads via MiXCR and lists one record per CDR3 protein. The profile shows approximately 1,000,000 distinct CDR3 sequences, less than 50% of them singletons. Sample: blood. The receptors stem from a woman aged 55 to 70 in good health.

The chain links TRBV29-1 to TRBJ1-2, with unresolved D. The CDR3 has 11 amino acids. Germline V CDR1 and CDR2: SQVTM, ANQGSEA. Trimming removed 1 base at V and 4 bases at J, with 4 bases between. CDR3: CSVEGSYGYTF. The CDR3 bases are TGCAGCGTTGAAGGGAGCTATGGCTACACCTTC. Looking up the rest from reference TRBV29-1 and TRBJ1-2 gives the full variable domain: SAVISQKPSRDICQRGTSLTIQCQVDSQVTMMFWYRQQPGQSLTLIATANQGSEATYESGFVIDKFPISRPNLTFSTLTVSNMSPEDSSIYLCSVEGSYGYTFGSGTRLTVV.

Here the CDR3 reads CSVFGLAERRVETQYF. As DNA, the CDR3 is TGCAGCGTTTTTGGTCTAGCGGAGAGGAGGGTAGAGACCCAGTACTTC. The V and J genes are TRBV29-1 and TRBJ2-5, with 7 bases aligning to TRBD2. There are 16 residues in the CDR3. The germline gives CDR1 SQVTM, CDR2 ANQGSEA. The J segment lost 4 bases and the V segment lost 5 bases, leaving 16 bases of the junction unmatched.

For this clonotype: One end of the junction fails to match germline, which may point to a read error. The CDR3 sequence is CTSRTPGQGAYEQYF. CDR3 sequence (DNA): TGTACCAGCAGAACTCCGGGACAGGGGGCTTACGAGCAGTACTTC. The chain joins TRBV28 to TRBJ2-7, with TRBD1 matching 12 bases. Germline CDR1 MDHEN, CDR2 SYDVKM. The CDR3 is 15 amino acids.

The rearrangement links TRBV4-1 to TRBJ2-3; no clear D. The germline V and J ends were trimmed by 4 bases and 4 bases, with 9 bases remaining between them. This CDR3 contains 13 residues. CDR1 and CDR2 from the germline V gene are MGHRA and YSYEKL. This CDR3 reads CASSLGVPDTQYF. The CDR3 DNA is TGCGCCAGCAGCCTTGGGGTCCCAGATACGCAGTATTTT.

At least ten counts were recorded for this clonotype. The rearrangement links TRBV7-2 to TRBJ1-2, with D possibly matching TRBD1 (5 bases). V was cut by 1 base and J by 4 bases, with 7 bases left in between. Germline V gives CDR1 SGHTA, CDR2 FQGNSA. This CDR3 region has 13 residues. The CDR3 DNA sequence: TGTGCCAGCAGCTTAGGTGGGACCTATGGCTACACCTTC. Translating gives CASSLGGTYGYTF. The full variable domain, rest sourced from reference TRBV7-2 and TRBJ1-2, is GAGVSQSPSNKVTEKGKDVELRCDPISGHTALYWYRQSLGQGLEFLIYFQGNSAPDKSGLPSDRFSAERTGGSVSTLTIQRTQQEDSAVYLCASSLGGTYGYTFGSGTRLTVV.

This clonotype was picked up a small number of times. This chain links TRBV27 with TRBJ2-1; D may match TRBD1 or TRBD2 (5 bases each). Deletions cut 5 bases from V and 6 bases from J, with 14 bases between. Germline CDR1 reads MNHEY; CDR2 reads SMNVEV (reference sequence). The CDR3 is made up of 14 amino acids. CDR3 region: CASSLGTQRNEQFF. CDR3 nucleotides: TGTGCCAGCAGTCTCGGGACCCAGCGCAATGAGCAGTTCTTC.

This clonotype was picked up a small number of times. V is TRBV9 and J is TRBJ2-5; TRBD2 matches 10 bases. CDR3 size: 16 residues. Germline values: CDR1 SGDLS, CDR2 YYNGEE. The V and J ends lost 4 bases and 4 bases, in that order; junction bases with no gene match: 10. The CDR3 DNA sequence: TGTGCCAGCAGCCCCTCGGCTAGCGGGAGACGAGAGACCCAGTACTTC. Its protein is CASSPSASGRRETQYF.

This clonotype came up a few times. The chain joins TRBV6-6 to TRBJ2-7, with D possibly called TRBD1 or TRBD2 (5 bases each). CDR1 and CDR2 (germline): MNHNY, SVGAGI (reference sequence). The CDR3 extends over 14 amino acids. V shed 2 bases and J shed 5 bases, with 13 bases lying between them. The CDR3 here is CASSYAPGTHEQYF. In DNA form, the CDR3 reads TGTGCCAGCAGTTACGCCCCCGGGACCCACGAGCAGTACTTC.

This clonotype appeared a few times. The V call is TRBV20-1, the J call TRBJ2-7, with D possibly TRBD1 on 6 matching bases. Germline V lookup: CDR1 DFQATT, CDR2 SNEGSKA (reference sequence). This CDR3 is 16 amino acids long. V was pared by 3 bases and J by 2 bases, with 20 bases between. The CDR3, as DNA: TGCAGTGCTAGTCACAGGGTGGGGGAACTTCCCTACGAGCAGTACTTC. Translation gives CSASHRVGELPYEQYF.

The V gene is TRBV11-2, the J gene TRBJ2-4, with D hard to call. The J call may be in error: the DNA end matches TRBJ2-7 better. CDR3 length: 13 residues. Germline V gives CDR1 SGHAT, CDR2 FQNNGV. The CDR3 reads CASRRPGYYEQYF. CDR3 in DNA: TGTGCCAGCAGGAGGCCGGGCTACTACGAGCAGTACTTC.

This clonotype came up many times. This rearrangement joins TRBV9 to TRBJ2-1; possibly TRBD2 for D (6 bases). This CDR3 spans 15 amino acids. Trimming cost V 4 bases and J 0 bases, with 11 bases left between them. Per the germline V gene, CDR1 is SGDLS and CDR2 is YYNGEE. In nucleotides, the CDR3 is TGTGCCAGCAGCCCCGGGACTGGCTCCTACAATGAGCAGTTCTTC. Its protein is CASSPGTGSYNEQFF.

The rearrangement joins TRBV15 to TRBJ2-3; tentatively, D is TRBD2 (6 bases). The V end was cut by 0 bases, the J end by 4 bases, with 17 bases between. Per the germline V gene, CDR1 is LNHNV and CDR2 is YYDKDF (reference sequence). This CDR3 is built from 17 residues. The CDR3 here is CATSRDGAGSVADTQYF. In nucleotides, the CDR3 is TGTGCCACCAGCAGAGATGGGGCCGGGAGCGTTGCAGATACGCAGTATTTT.

This clonotype showed up just a few times. The chain joins TRBV21-1 to TRBJ2-3. TRBV21-1 is a recognized pseudogene. There are 15 residues in the CDR3. The CDR3: CASSKDGTSTDTQYF. The CDR3 DNA reads TGTGCCAGCAGCAAAGACGGCACTAGCACAGATACGCAGTATTTT.

The table lists this clonotype with a few counts. The chain has TRBV6-6 and TRBJ1-2; 8 nucleotides agree with TRBD1. The V gene's germline CDR1 is MNHNY and CDR2 SVGAGI (reference sequence). The CDR3 is 15 amino acids. J was trimmed by 4 bases and V by 2 bases; bases with no gene match: 6. The CDR3 bases are TGTGCCAGCAGTTACCCGGAACAGGGGGGCTATGGCTACACCTTC. It is translated as CASSYPEQGGYGYTF.

The CDR3 here is CASTTSGSSGELFF. The CDR3 bases are TGTGCCAGCACTACTAGCGGGAGTTCCGGGGAGCTGTTTTTT. The chain links TRBV12-3 or TRBV12-4 to TRBJ2-2; 11 nucleotides line up with TRBD2. J was trimmed by 6 bases and V by 7 bases; bases with no gene match: 4. The CDR3 loop spans 14 amino acids.

Of note for this clonotype: One junction end does not reproduce the germline sequence, and a read error may be involved. The chain combines TRBV9 with TRBJ2-7; 12 nucleotides match TRBD2. The length of the CDR3 is 14 residues. Germline CDR1 is SGDLS and CDR2 is YYNGEE. CDR3: CASRPGLAGYERYF. Written as DNA, the CDR3 is TGTGCCAGCAGGCCGGGACTAGCGGGCTACGAGCGGTACTTC.

This clonotype came up a few times. The chain employs TRBV6-1 and TRBJ2-3; TRBD1 might be the D (6 bases). This CDR3 comprises 18 residues. Germline V gene sequence: CDR1 MNHNS, CDR2 SASEGT. V was pared by 2 bases and J by 3 bases, with 21 bases between. Here the CDR3 DNA reads TGTGCCAGCAGTGAATGGGGGCAACGGACGACGAAAACAGATACGCAGTATTTT. Translating gives CASSEWGQRTTKTDTQYF.

The chain recombines TRBV10-3 with TRBJ2-1; D perhaps matches TRBD2 (6 bases). Between the trimmed V and J ends, which lost 7 bases and 10 bases, there was a span of 17 bases. This CDR3 has 13 amino acids. The germline gives CDR1 ENHRY, CDR2 SYGVKD. The CDR3 DNA reads TGTGCCATCACCCGGGGGTCGGCCTACGAGCAGTTCTTC. It translates to CAITRGSAYEQFF.

This chain connects TRBV6-6 to TRBJ2-6; 7 bases align to TRBD1. CDR1 and CDR2 from the germline V gene are MNHNY and SVGAGI (reference sequence). CDR3 length: 16 residues. Unmatched junction bases numbered 8, after V lost 7 bases and J lost 2 bases. CDR3 amino acids: CASIQAQGAGANVLTF. The CDR3 coding sequence is TGTGCCAGCATACAGGCCCAGGGGGCTGGGGCCAACGTCCTGACTTTC.

The chain combines TRBV6-1 with TRBJ1-2, with D unresolved. The length of the CDR3 is 13 residues. Germline CDR1 and CDR2: MNHNS and SASEGT. The V and J ends lost 7 bases and 2 bases respectively, with 11 bases between them. This chain's CDR3 is CASKEQLNYGYTF. The CDR3 coding sequence is TGTGCCAGCAAGGAACAGTTAAACTATGGCTACACCTTC.

V and J are TRBV27 and TRBJ2-7; 7 bases map to TRBD1. Germline loops: CDR1 MNHEY, CDR2 SMNVEV (reference sequence). CDR3 length equals 13 residues. Trimming cost V 6 bases and J 1 base; bases outside gene matches: 3. Written as DNA, the CDR3 is TGTGCCAGCAGGGTGGGACAGTCCTACGAGCAGTACTTC. This codes for CASRVGQSYEQYF.

This clonotype was seen a handful of times. This chain joins TRBV7-9 and TRBJ2-1; 10 bases agree with TRBD2. The CDR3 loop spans 15 amino acids. CDR1 and CDR2 (germline): SEHNR, FQNEAQ (reference sequence). Trimming removed 7 bases from V and 6 bases from J; junction bases left unmatched: 9. DNA for the CDR3: TGTGCCAGCATTTGGGGAGCGGGAGGGAGCAATGAGCAGTTCTTC. This gives the protein CASIWGAGGSNEQFF.

V is TRBV7-9 and J is TRBJ2-5; D is unclear. V was clipped by 5 bases and J by 7 bases, with 14 bases between them. Germline V gives CDR1 SEHNR, CDR2 FQNEAQ (reference sequence). The CDR3 is made up of 13 amino acids. DNA for the CDR3: TGTGCCAGCAGCCAGACTCCGGTCCGGACCCAGTACTTC. Residues: CASSQTPVRTQYF.

The chain couples TRBV5-5 to TRBJ2-1, with D hard to call. There are 13 residues in the CDR3. Germline loops: CDR1 SGHKS, CDR2 YYEKEE (reference sequence). Trimming removed 4 bases at V and 8 bases at J, with 13 bases between. In DNA form, the CDR3 reads TGTGCCAGCAGCACCCAAGGTTCGCATGAGCAGTTCTTC. It translates to CASSTQGSHEQFF.

The V call is TRBV4-1, the J call TRBJ2-5; 11 bases are shared with TRBD2. There are 16 residues in the CDR3. Trimming cost V 2 bases and J 0 bases; bases outside gene matches: 2. In germline, CDR1 is MGHRA, CDR2 YSYEKL. CDR3 bases: TGCGCCAGCAGCCAACTAGCGGGAGGCTACCAAGAGACCCAGTACTTC. This codes for CASSQLAGGYQETQYF.

This chain connects TRBV27 to TRBJ2-2; D gene ambiguous. The CDR3 extends over 12 amino acids. V was trimmed by 6 bases and J by 4 bases, leaving 6 bases between them. Looked up from germline, CDR1 is MNHEY and CDR2 is SMNVEV (reference sequence). CDR3 in DNA: TGTGCCAGCAGATCGGGCACCGGGGAGCTGTTTTTT. Translated, it gives CASRSGTGELFF.

The rearrangement links TRBV20-1 to TRBJ2-5; D is perhaps TRBD1 or TRBD2 (5 bases each). The CDR3 has 14 residues. Germline CDR1 is DFQATT and CDR2 is SNEGSKA (reference sequence). The V end lost 7 bases, the J end lost 0 bases, and 15 bases lay between the germline ends. CDR3 nucleotide sequence: TGCAGTGGGGCCGGAGAGGGGTACCAAGAGACCCAGTACTTC. Encoded protein: CSGAGEGYQETQYF.

The chain couples TRBV5-1 to TRBJ1-2; D is unresolved. The V and J ends lost 4 bases and 6 bases respectively, with 16 bases between them. There are 14 residues in the CDR3. CDR1 is SGHRS and CDR2 is YFSETQ in the germline V gene. DNA for the CDR3: TGCGCCAGCAGCACCGGGGTTCAGGTTCATGGCTACACCTTC. This encodes CASSTGVQVHGYTF.

This clonotype was counted only a few times. The rearrangement joins TRBV3-1 to TRBJ1-1, with D possibly matching TRBD1 (6 bases). Trimming pared 0 bases from V and 4 bases from J, leaving 9 bases between. The CDR3 consists of 14 residues. The germline V gene encodes CDR1 LGHDT and CDR2 YNNKEL (reference sequence). CDR3 sequence: CASSQDQGGTEAFF. CDR3 coding DNA: TGTGCCAGCAGCCAAGATCAAGGGGGCACTGAAGCTTTCTTT.